This TCR beta chain was recorded in a study of blood T cell repertoires in COVID-19. CDR3 length equals 18 residues. Unmatched junction bases numbered 9, after V lost 4 bases and J lost 0 bases. Germline CDR1 and CDR2: SGHNT and YYREEE (reference sequence). In terms of age and location, participants ranged from roughly 18 to 95 years and lived in about two dozen US areas. Produced via immunoSEQ multiplex PCR; TCRdb's table is partial and in-frame only. This sample carries 260,000 or so clones, 85% of them seen once, and the ten largest clones take around 2.5%. This receptor was taken from a woman between 50 and 59 years old who had recovered from COVID-19. The chain recombines TRBV5-4 with TRBJ2-3; 12 nucleotides agree with TRBD2. The sample taken for sequencing was PBMCs or T cells enriched from blood (not recorded which). In DNA, the CDR3 is TGTGCCAGCAGCCCGCCGGGACTAGCGGGCCGTAGCACAGATACGCAGTATTTT. Translating it yields CASSPPGLAGRSTDTQYF.